The next 20 T cell receptor beta chains were all read from a single sample in a study of response to subunit inactivated influenza vaccine. In TCRdb, the RT-PCR reads were re-called with MiXCR into one record per CDR3 protein. The sample carries approximately 500,000 distinct CDR3 sequences, 14% recorded once. Here the sequenced sample was PBMCs from blood, taken roughly 13 days after vaccination. Source of these receptors: a man in his fifties or sixties who received an inactivated influenza vaccine.

This clonotype turned up a few times. The chain carries TRBV7-2 and TRBJ2-1, with 7 bases that match TRBD1. V dropped 1 base and J dropped 7; count of bases not matched to a gene: 10. CDR3 length equals 16 residues. Germline V gives CDR1 SGHTA, CDR2 FQGNSA. The CDR3 region is CASSLGLFRGSNEQFF. In DNA form, the CDR3 reads TGTGCCAGCAGCTTAGGGCTTTTCAGGGGGTCGAATGAGCAGTTCTTC.

This chain links TRBV13 with TRBJ2-5; a weak D match, TRBD2 (6 bases). V lost 3 bases, J lost 4 bases, and 12 bases lay in between. This CDR3 comprises 14 residues. CDR1 is PRHDT, CDR2 FYEKMQ, per germline (reference sequence). Here the CDR3 reads CASSFGTFRETQYF. In DNA, the CDR3 is TGTGCCAGCAGCTTTGGGACTTTCCGAGAGACCCAGTACTTC.

This clonotype was observed a few times. The V call is TRBV20-1, the J call TRBJ1-3; D is unclear. CDR3 length: 14 amino acids. The germline V gene has CDR1 DFQATT and CDR2 SNEGSKA (reference sequence). V was shortened by 6 bases and J by 4 bases, with 16 bases between the two germline ends. CDR3 DNA sequence: TGCAGTGCAGAGGGCCGCCAAGTCGGAAACACCATATATTTT. Its translation: CSAEGRQVGNTIYF.

The chain joins TRBV5-1 to TRBJ2-2; 7 nucleotides line up with TRBD1. Germline V gives CDR1 SGHRS, CDR2 YFSETQ. V lost 0 bases to trimming and J lost 5 bases; unmatched junction nucleotides: 10. The CDR3 has 17 amino acids. CDR3 nucleotide sequence: TGCGCCAGCAGCTTGGGACAGGGACAACCACTGACCGGGGAGCTGTTTTTT. This sequence encodes CASSLGQGQPLTGELFF.

This clonotype was recorded a few times. V usage is TRBV24-1 and J usage is TRBJ1-5; a possible D gene is TRBD1 (5 bases). The CDR3 covers 13 residues. Per germline, CDR1 KGHDR and CDR2 SFDVKD. Trimming shortened V by 5 bases and J by 5 bases, and 9 bases separated the two germline ends. The CDR3 protein is CATSVQGHQPQHF. CDR3 coding DNA: TGTGCCACCAGTGTTCAGGGCCATCAGCCCCAGCATTTT.

The chain recombines TRBV20-1 with TRBJ2-3; maybe TRBD1 (5 bases). The CDR3 extends over 15 amino acids. Germline values: CDR1 DFQATT, CDR2 SNEGSKA (reference sequence). Deletions cut 2 bases from V and 4 bases from J, with 16 bases between. In DNA, the CDR3 is TGCAGTGCTAGACGGCCTCAGGGTAGGGCAGATACGCAGTATTTT. Translated: CSARRPQGRADTQYF.

This clonotype was seen a few times. The chain couples TRBV9 to TRBJ2-3; D is uncertain. The CDR3 extends over 15 amino acids. Deletions cut 2 bases from V and 2 bases from J, with 12 bases between. Germline V gives CDR1 SGDLS, CDR2 YYNGEE. The CDR3 here is CASSVWGSLTDTQYF. The CDR3, as DNA: TGTGCCAGCAGCGTGTGGGGATCACTCACAGATACGCAGTATTTT.

The V gene is TRBV10-3, the J gene TRBJ2-6; D not resolved. The CDR3 is 16 amino acids. Trimming left V 6 bases short and J 4 bases short, with 16 bases between. Germline CDR1 is ENHRY and CDR2 is SYGVKD. CDR3 region: CAIRGTDSAGANVLTF. The CDR3 region has the DNA TGTGCCATCAGGGGCACCGACTCCGCCGGGGCCAACGTCCTGACTTTC.

V usage is TRBV7-3 and J usage is TRBJ2-3, with 8 positions matching TRBD1. The CDR3 length is 15 residues. Germline values: CDR1 SGHTA, CDR2 FQGTGA. V dropped 5 bases and J dropped 5; count of bases not matched to a gene: 9. The CDR3 is CASSIGQGGGDTQYF. The CDR3 region has the DNA TGTGCCAGCAGCATTGGACAGGGTGGTGGAGATACGCAGTATTTT. Variable domain in full (rest from reference TRBV7-3 and TRBJ2-3): GAGVSQTPSNKVTEKGKYVELRCDPISGHTALYWYRQSLGQGPEFLIYFQGTGAADDSGLPNDRFFAVRPEGSVSTLKIQRTERGDSAVYLCASSIGQGGGDTQYFGPGTRLTVL.

The rearrangement links TRBV29-1 to TRBJ1-2, with TRBD1 matching over 9 bases. The CDR3 sequence is 14 residues long. The V and J ends lost 0 bases and 8 bases, in that order; junction bases with no gene match: 7. Germline V gene sequence: CDR1 SQVTM, CDR2 ANQGSEA. In nucleotides, the CDR3 is TGCAGCGTTGAAGATCAGACAGGGGGTTGGGGCTACACCTTC. Its protein is CSVEDQTGGWGYTF. The full variable domain, its missing parts supplied by reference TRBV29-1 and TRBJ1-2, is SAVISQKPSRDICQRGTSLTIQCQVDSQVTMMFWYRQQPGQSLTLIATANQGSEATYESGFVIDKFPISRPNLTFSTLTVSNMSPEDSSIYLCSVEDQTGGWGYTFGSGTRLTVV.

This clonotype has just a few counts. The rearrangement uses TRBV6-2 or TRBV6-3 and TRBJ2-1; the match to TRBD2 covers 12 bases. Per the germline V gene, CDR1 is MNHEY and CDR2 is SVGEGT. CDR3 length equals 15 residues. Trimming at V came to 6 bases and at J to 7 bases, leaving 7 bases not matched to a gene. This CDR3 reads CASRPLAGGWNEQFF. The DNA of the CDR3 is TGTGCCAGCAGGCCACTAGCGGGGGGCTGGAATGAGCAGTTCTTC.

The J gene is TRBJ2-1, the V gene TRBV21-1; the table's D call TRBD2 went unverified against the DNA. TRBV21-1 is noted as a pseudogene. This CDR3 has 16 residues. The CDR3 DNA is TGTGCCAGCAGCAAACGGAAAGGGACTAGATTGTATGAGCAGTTCTTC. As protein: CASSKRKGTRLYEQFF.

This clonotype was picked up many times. V gene TRBV12-3 or TRBV12-4 combines with J gene TRBJ2-1, with 8 bases matching TRBD2. The CDR3 loop spans 15 amino acids. Trimming cost V 2 bases and J 5 bases; bases outside gene matches: 5. The CDR3 DNA reads TGTGCCAGCAGTTTAACTAGCGGTTATAACAATGAGCAGTTCTTC. This sequence encodes CASSLTSGYNNEQFF.

The J gene is TRBJ2-7, the V gene TRBV7-2, with D possibly being TRBD2 (5 bases). V was cut by 7 bases and J by 2 bases, with 15 bases left in between. The germline CDR1 and CDR2 sequences are SGHTA and FQGNSA. CDR3 length: 14 residues. CDR3 DNA: TGTGCCAGCACCCCGGAGGACGCAACCTACGAGCAGTACTTC. Translating gives CASTPEDATYEQYF.

The V call is TRBV5-1, the J call TRBJ2-3, with TRBD2 matching over 10 bases. The V segment lost 0 bases and the J segment 5 bases; nucleotides outside the gene matches: 3. The CDR3 length is 15 residues. CDR1 SGHRS and CDR2 YFSETQ come from the germline V gene. The CDR3: CASSLGLAGLDTQYF. CDR3 sequence (DNA): TGCGCCAGCAGCTTGGGACTAGCGGGTTTAGATACGCAGTATTTT.

Only a few counts were recorded for this clonotype. J is TRBJ2-2 and V is TRBV29-1; no clear D. The germline V gene encodes CDR1 SQVTM and CDR2 ANQGSEA. Trimming removed 4 bases at V and 3 bases at J, with 9 bases between. The CDR3 totals 13 residues. CDR3 DNA sequence: TGCAGCGTTGTCGCACCTTACACCGGGGAGCTGTTTTTT. This codes for CSVVAPYTGELFF.

This clonotype has only a few counts. The junction and the germline gene differ at one end; a read error may be behind it. V usage is TRBV5-1 and J usage is TRBJ2-1; TRBD1 might be the D (5 bases). Germline V lookup: CDR1 SGHRS, CDR2 YFSETQ. The CDR3 is 16 residues long. CDR3 coding DNA: TGCGCCAGCAGATTGGGGCCCCAGGGCACCTACAATGAGCAGTTCTTC. This translates into CASRLGPQGTYNEQFF. Full variable domain (rest looked up from reference TRBV5-1 and TRBJ2-1): KAGVTQTPRYLIKTRGQQVTLSCSPISGHRSVSWYQQTPGQGLQFLFEYFSETQRNKGNFPGRFSGRQFSNSRSEMNVSTLELGDSALYLCASRLGPQGTYNEQFFGPGTRLTVL.

The rearrangement links TRBV29-1 to TRBJ2-1; D is ambiguous. The germline V gene encodes CDR1 SQVTM and CDR2 ANQGSEA. This CDR3 has 13 residues. The ends were cut back, 7 bases at V and 0 bases at J, with 10 bases in the middle. CDR3 residues: CSAKGSSYNEQFF. Written as DNA, the CDR3 is TGCAGCGCCAAGGGCAGCTCCTACAATGAGCAGTTCTTC.

This clonotype was counted once. The V call is TRBV11-2, the J call TRBJ1-5; possibly TRBD1 for D (6 bases). Trimming took 4 bases from V and 2 from J, leaving 27 bases between them. Germline loops: CDR1 SGHAT, CDR2 FQNNGV. CDR3 size: 20 residues. The CDR3, as DNA: TGTGCCAGCAGCTCCGGTTATAGGGGGGCTGGAAGGTTTGGCAATCAGCCCCAGCATTTT. As protein: CASSSGYRGAGRFGNQPQHF.

The chain employs TRBV28 and TRBJ2-1; 11 bases fit TRBD2. CDR1 and CDR2 (germline): MDHEN, SYDVKM. V lost 7 bases and J lost 5; bases outside the gene matches: 7. The CDR3 consists of 15 residues. CDR3 sequence (DNA): TGTGCCAGCATTCTCACTAGCGGGGGCAACAATGAGCAGTTCTTC. Translated, it gives CASILTSGGNNEQFF.